A selection of T cell receptor beta chains follows, all from one sample in a study of cytomegalovirus exposure and HLA in healthy donors. TCRdb's copy holds only in-frame clones and misses some; the assay was immunoSEQ multiplex PCR. This table has about 190,000 clones, around 77% appearing once. Sequenced sample: PBMCs. All receptors come from a woman under 30 in good health and CMV-seronegative. Each CDR3 is given without its conserved first and last residue. Each record gives: V gene, CDR3 protein.

TRBV11-2 ASRDLIEGIYGYT
TRBV29-1 SVVAVDNEKLF
TRBV29-1 SVTGIESTIY
TRBV6-1 ASNTAVTTEAF
TRBV2 ASRERAAGGFDYEQY
TRBV25-1 ASRQTGYNSPLH
TRBV29-1 SVATGDSGNTIY
TRBV2 ASSEVGQGKEKLF
TRBV5-1 ASSLMEGGNYGYT
TRBV6-5 ASSPGQTNTEAF
TRBV6-1 ASSEALGGSGANVLT
TRBV10-3 AISGTGTRTDTQY
TRBV28 ASNVRGYSRGYT
TRBV29-1 SVPTGPNTEAF
TRBV6-5 ASSLTSGVKNIQY
TRBV19 ASSTSRAGGGEQF
TRBV6-1 ASSAMTDQETQY
TRBV4-3 ASSQDPSGTYNEQF
TRBV15 ATSPRVTGGTEAF
TRBV7-9 ASRPNRALGEKLF
TRBV14 ASSQDSRGPSYEQY
TRBV18 ASSPGTGGYNEQF